This paragraph reports one T cell receptor beta chain. Per germline, CDR1 MNHEY and CDR2 SMNVEV (reference sequence). Trimming cost V 0 bases and J 6 bases, with 6 bases left between them. This CDR3 is built from 13 residues. The data were taken from a study of blood T cell repertoires in COVID-19. Across the study: Acute and convalescent COVID-19 specimens originated in the United States, Italy and Spain. Sources were T cells, B-cell-depleted T cells, or PBMCs; the material itself was cDNA or gDNA.

In the source study's methods: Scientists estimated how many nucleated cells there were by amplifying reference gene primers. TCRdb keeps only in-frame clones here, not all; method: immunoSEQ multiplex PCR. Clone size and the V and J calls come from that table; the DNA yielded D and trimming. The sample has over 150,000 clones; less than 90% are singletons. Sequencing was performed on peripheral blood. The chain recombines TRBV27 with TRBJ1-5, with D uncertain. The sequence was collected from an older man with active or convalescent COVID-19. The CDR3 here is CASSLSRAQPQHF. The CDR3, as DNA: TGTGCCAGCAGTTTATCGAGGGCTCAGCCCCAGCATTTT.